These T cell receptor beta chains were read from a single sample in a study of cytomegalovirus exposure and HLA in healthy donors. The method was immunoSEQ multiplex PCR; TCRdb's version includes in-frame clones alone and lacks a portion of them. The data show 110,000 to 150,000 clones, roughly 80% seen once. Sequencing was done on a sample of PBMCs. These receptors originate from a woman aged 40 to 55 in good health and CMV-seropositive. Both conserved end residues are part of each CDR3. D genes are given only for firm matches. For some rows the clone size is stated as once, few or many, or as a class when expanded; others skip it.

V gene: TRBV7-9; J gene: TRBJ1-5; clone size: .; D gene: .; CDR3 DNA: TGTGCCAGCAGCTTGCAGGGTTACAATCAGCCCCAGCATTTT; CDR3 protein: CASSLQGYNQPQHF
V gene: TRBV6-5; J gene: TRBJ2-2; clone size: .; D gene: TRBD2; CDR3 DNA: TGTGCCAGCCAGGTGGGAGGCGGGGGGACCGGGGAGCTGTTTTTT; CDR3 protein: CASQVGGGGTGELFF
V gene: TRBV2; J gene: TRBJ2-3; clone size: .; D gene: .; CDR3 DNA: TGTGCCAGCAGTGAAGAAACGGTGTTCACAGATACGCAGTATTTT; CDR3 protein: CASSEETVFTDTQYF
V gene: TRBV19; J gene: TRBJ2-7; clone size: .; D gene: TRBD1; CDR3 DNA: TGTGCCAGTAGTGGAGACAGGGGAAACTCCTACGAGCAGTACTTC; CDR3 protein: CASSGDRGNSYEQYF
V gene: TRBV28; J gene: TRBJ2-5; clone size: .; D gene: TRBD2; CDR3 DNA: TGTGCCAGCAGTTTGAAACTAGCGGGGCAAGAGACCCAGTACTTC; CDR3 protein: CASSLKLAGQETQYF
V gene: TRBV5-1; J gene: TRBJ1-2; clone size: once; D gene: .; CDR3 DNA: TGCGCCAGCAGCTTGGGGACAGCCGGCTATGGCTACACCTTC; CDR3 protein: CASSLGTAGYGYTF
V gene: TRBV7-9; J gene: TRBJ1-1; clone size: .; D gene: .; CDR3 DNA: TGTGCCAGCAGCCGAATCGTACAGGGTCGCACTGAAGCTTTCTTT; CDR3 protein: CASSRIVQGRTEAFF
V gene: TRBV6-4; J gene: TRBJ1-1; clone size: .; D gene: TRBD1; CDR3 DNA: TGTGCCAGCAGTGTTTCAGGGGGCCTTTTTTCTGAAGCTTTCTTT; CDR3 protein: CASSVSGGLFSEAFF
V gene: TRBV7-9; J gene: TRBJ2-5; clone size: .; D gene: .; CDR3 DNA: TGTGCCAGCAGCTCCCTTTCTGAGACCCAGTACTTC; CDR3 protein: CASSSLSETQYF
V gene: TRBV27; J gene: TRBJ2-5; clone size: .; D gene: .; CDR3 DNA: TGTGCCAGCAGTTTTGGCAGCAAGGGGGAGACCCAGTACTTC; CDR3 protein: CASSFGSKGETQYF
V gene: TRBV6-5; J gene: TRBJ1-1; clone size: .; D gene: .; CDR3 DNA: TGTGCCAGCAGGGCAGATATGAACACTGAAGCTTTCTTT; CDR3 protein: CASRADMNTEAFF
V gene: TRBV30; J gene: TRBJ2-5; clone size: .; D gene: TRBD2; CDR3 DNA: TGTGCCTGGAGTGTACGTGGACTAGCGGGAATGAAGACCCAGTACTTC; CDR3 protein: CAWSVRGLAGMKTQYF
V gene: TRBV29-1; J gene: TRBJ2-7; clone size: .; D gene: .; CDR3 DNA: TGCAGCGGGGGCAGCTCCTACGAGCAGTACTTC; CDR3 protein: CSGGSSYEQYF
V gene: TRBV4-1; J gene: TRBJ2-1; clone size: once; D gene: TRBD2; CDR3 DNA: TGCGCCAGCAGCCCTCGACTAGCGGTTTCCTACAATGAGCAGTTCTTC; CDR3 protein: CASSPRLAVSYNEQFF
V gene: TRBV7-2; J gene: TRBJ2-5; clone size: .; D gene: TRBD1; CDR3 DNA: TGTGCCAGCAGCTTAGGGGGACAGGAAGAGGCCCAGTACTTC; CDR3 protein: CASSLGGQEEAQYF
V gene: TRBV14; J gene: TRBJ1-2; clone size: .; D gene: .; CDR3 DNA: TGTGCCAGCAGCCAAGATAGGAACAGGGCAAACTATGGCTACACCTTC; CDR3 protein: CASSQDRNRANYGYTF
V gene: TRBV4-1; J gene: TRBJ2-2; clone size: .; D gene: .; CDR3 DNA: TGCGCCAGCAGCCAAGGGGCAGGGGCGGCCGGGGAGCTGTTTTTT; CDR3 protein: CASSQGAGAAGELFF
V gene: TRBV7-6; J gene: TRBJ2-7; clone size: .; D gene: TRBD1; CDR3 DNA: TGTGCCAGCACCACCCCGGGACAGGATTACGAGCAGTACTTC; CDR3 protein: CASTTPGQDYEQYF
V gene: TRBV7-6; J gene: TRBJ2-3; clone size: .; D gene: .; CDR3 DNA: TGTGCCAGCAGCTCACGACAGACTAGCACAGATACGCAGTATTTT; CDR3 protein: CASSSRQTSTDTQYF
V gene: TRBV7-9; J gene: TRBJ1-1; clone size: .; D gene: .; CDR3 DNA: TGTGCCAGCAGCCACGACAAGAACACTGAAGCTTTCTTT; CDR3 protein: CASSHDKNTEAFF
V gene: TRBV7-2; J gene: TRBJ1-5; clone size: .; D gene: TRBD1; CDR3 DNA: TGTGCCAGCGGAGGGGGCGCGGGGAGTCAGCCCCAGCATTTT; CDR3 protein: CASGGGAGSQPQHF
V gene: TRBV6-1; J gene: TRBJ2-1; clone size: .; D gene: TRBD2; CDR3 DNA: TGTGCCAGCAGTGAGAGACTAGCGGGAGCGGTCAATGAGCAGTTCTTC; CDR3 protein: CASSERLAGAVNEQFF
V gene: TRBV7-9; J gene: TRBJ2-7; clone size: .; D gene: .; CDR3 DNA: TGTGCCAGCAGCCGACAGGACCTCTCCTACGAGCAGTACTTC; CDR3 protein: CASSRQDLSYEQYF
V gene: TRBV13; J gene: TRBJ2-5; clone size: .; D gene: TRBD2; CDR3 DNA: TGTGCCAGCAGCTCGGCGGACAGCGGGAGGGCCCTTTGGTACCAAGAGACCCAGTACTTC; CDR3 protein: CASSSADSGRALWYQETQYF
V gene: TRBV9; J gene: TRBJ2-3; clone size: .; D gene: TRBD2; CDR3 DNA: TGTGCCAGCAGCACACCTCAAGAGAGTAGCGGGGATTTGACAGATACGCAGTATTTT; CDR3 protein: CASSTPQESSGDLTDTQYF
V gene: TRBV6-6; J gene: TRBJ2-1; clone size: .; D gene: .; CDR3 DNA: TGTGCCAGCAGTTACGCGGTCAATGAGCAGTTCTTC; CDR3 protein: CASSYAVNEQFF
V gene: TRBV6-1; J gene: TRBJ2-7; clone size: .; D gene: TRBD1; CDR3 DNA: TGTGCCAGCGGGACAGGGCGCTGGGAGCAGTACTTC; CDR3 protein: CASGTGRWEQYF
V gene: TRBV27; J gene: TRBJ2-2; clone size: .; D gene: .; CDR3 DNA: TGTGCCAGCAGTTCCCTCGACTTAACCGGGGAGCTGTTTTTT; CDR3 protein: CASSSLDLTGELFF
V gene: TRBV7-9; J gene: TRBJ1-6; clone size: few; D gene: .; CDR3 DNA: TGTTCCAGCAGCTTAGAGGCAGGCTCACCCCTCCACTTT; CDR3 protein: CSSSLEAGSPLHF
V gene: TRBV7-9; J gene: TRBJ2-7; clone size: .; D gene: .; CDR3 DNA: TGTTCCAGCAGCTCGGACAGCTACGAGCAGTACTTC; CDR3 protein: CSSSSDSYEQYF
V gene: TRBV30; J gene: TRBJ1-3; clone size: .; D gene: .; CDR3 DNA: TGTGCCTGGAGTGTAATCCGCTCTGGAAACACCATATATTTT; CDR3 protein: CAWSVIRSGNTIYF
V gene: TRBV4-1; J gene: TRBJ1-1; clone size: .; D gene: TRBD1; CDR3 DNA: TGCGCCAGCCACCCCCCAGGGGGTAACACTGAAGCTTTCTTT; CDR3 protein: CASHPPGGNTEAFF
V gene: TRBV19; J gene: TRBJ2-2; clone size: .; D gene: .; CDR3 DNA: TGTGCCAGTAGTTCTCCCACCGGGGAGCTGTTTTTT; CDR3 protein: CASSSPTGELFF
V gene: TRBV19; J gene: TRBJ1-2; clone size: .; D gene: .; CDR3 DNA: TGTGCCAGTAGTATAGATGTAGGGGCACATGGCTACACCTTC; CDR3 protein: CASSIDVGAHGYTF
V gene: TRBV5-4; J gene: TRBJ2-7; clone size: .; D gene: .; CDR3 DNA: TGTGCCAGCAGCAACGGTGGCAGGGTACGCGAGCAGTACTTC; CDR3 protein: CASSNGGRVREQYF
V gene: TRBV19; J gene: TRBJ2-7; clone size: .; D gene: .; CDR3 DNA: TGTGCCAGTAGTATGTCGGCAGGCTACTACGAGCAGTACTTC; CDR3 protein: CASSMSAGYYEQYF